The entry below describes one TCR beta chain. This clone's antigen is unknown. Per-base qualities were not stored, and no clone one base away is much larger. TCRbeta CDR3 regions were amplified from genomic DNA by means of the immunoSEQ Assay, a bias-controlled multiplex PCR. On the study's bioinformatics: The number of nucleated cells in each sample was estimated by amplification of reference gene primers within the assay. To quantify the absolute abundance of each unique TCRbeta CDR3 rearrangement, sequence reads were collapsed and filtered. For each sample, productive Simpson clonality was calculated as the square root of Simpson's diversity index across productive rearrangements. As stored in TCRdb, this immuneACCESS dataset retains in-frame rearrangements with V and J assigned. A fraction of the clones does not appear; measured against another copy, unresolved V genes explain less than half of the discrepancy, and the remainder lacks a known reason. Clone size and V and J calls were adopted from that table, with D and trimming inferred from the DNA. The sample has about 210,000 clones on record, about 90% of them singletons. Around 1.2% of the sample belongs to the ten largest clones.

The sample comes from a study of blood T cell repertoires in COVID-19 (dated by TCRdb to the early 2020s). About the full investigation: The collaborator samples originated in the United States, Italy and Spain and spanned the acute and convalescent phases of COVID-19. The material from the prospective study consisted of cDNA or gDNA derived from T cells, B-cell-depleted T cells, or PBMCs. Subjects who had been exposed to COVID-19, were actively infected with it, or had recovered from it provided the deeply sampled blood TCRbeta repertoires that made up the dataset. The repertoires were made available in a free public database intended to serve as a resource for research on the immune response to SARS-CoV-2. The samples were drawn from the first 160 participants of the ongoing ImmuneRACE study and from 950 to 1,500 subjects provided by 6 global collaborators. Nearly every sample came with metadata listing a de-identified subject ID, COVID-19 status, age in years and sex. Where available, HLA class I and class II types were taken from metadata supplied by the sample provider and were not determined by assay-based typing.

From its cysteine to its phenylalanine, the CDR3 spans 13 amino acids. CDR3 DNA is the only sequence kept; it has 39 bases, read in frame from the first base. CDR1 and CDR2 are read off the germline V gene as SNHLY and FYNNEI. V is pared back by 6 bases and J by 3 bases, with 12 bases lying between the germline termini. Study-wide findings and limitations: How much clinical and demographic metadata was included differed by source and by participant, and the metadata was provided uncurated.

Whole blood was collected in K2EDTA tubes by collaborating institutions according to the institutions' own protocols. Collaborator samples were shipped for TCRbeta analysis as frozen whole blood, isolated PBMCs, or DNA extracted from either sample type. This sequence uses TRBV2 and TRBJ2-7; 5 matching bases give a weak D call of TRBD2. This receptor was obtained from a man aged 25-45 years with acute or convalescent COVID-19. Sequences were obtained from peripheral blood. The nucleotide sequence is TGTGCCAGCAGGGCACGACTAATCTACGAGCAGTACTTC. Its translation is CASRARLIYEQYF.